A selection of T cell receptor beta chains follows, all from one sample in a study of shared clonotypes between healthy human individuals. Some clones are missing from TCRdb's copy, which holds only in-frame ones; the method was immunoSEQ multiplex PCR. The sample includes about 480,000 clones, about four fifths of them seen just once. Material for sequencing was PBMCs. Source of these receptors: a woman between 40 and 55 years old in good health. Some clones in this sample may be carry-over from other donors' samples. Both conserved end residues are part of each CDR3. A D gene is named only where the DNA matches it firmly. Clone sizes are given selectively: once, few, many, or a class where the clone is expanded.

d_call,v_call,j_call,cdr3_length,clone_size,cdr3_aa,cdr3_nt
.,TRBV19,TRBJ1-2,15,.,CASSGRSAGYYGYTF,TGTGCCAGTAGTGGTCGAAGCGCCGGATACTATGGCTACACCTTC
TRBD1,TRBV7-2,TRBJ1-2,17,.,CASSFQTGRAGNYGYTF,TGTGCCAGCAGCTTTCAGACAGGGAGGGCGGGTAACTATGGCTACACCTTC
TRBD2,TRBV7-9,TRBJ2-7,15,once,CASSLQRGSSYEQYF,TGTGCCAGCAGCTTACAACGCGGGAGCTCCTACGAGCAGTACTTC
TRBD1,TRBV2,TRBJ2-4,13,few,CASSALQGNIQYF,TGTGCCAGCAGCGCATTACAGGGGAACATTCAGTACTTC
.,TRBV7-7,TRBJ1-1,13,.,CASSLGRNTEAFF,TGTGCCAGCAGCTTAGGGAGGAACACTGAAGCTTTCTTT
.,TRBV28,TRBJ1-2,13,.,CASSSWRQDGYTF,TGTGCCAGCAGTAGTTGGCGACAGGATGGCTACACCTTC
TRBD1,TRBV18,TRBJ1-3,18,.,CASSPRGQGASSGNTIYF,TGTGCCAGCTCACCACGGGGACAGGGGGCTTCGTCTGGAAACACCATATATTTT
TRBD2,TRBV9,TRBJ2-7,15,.,CASSAQAGGPYEQYF,TGTGCCAGCAGCGCCCAAGCGGGAGGGCCTTACGAGCAGTACTTC
TRBD2,TRBV19,TRBJ2-1,15,.,CASSNGTSGVAEQFF,TGTGCCAGTAGTAACGGGACTAGCGGGGTTGCGGAGCAGTTCTTC
TRBD1,TRBV9,TRBJ2-5,14,many,CASSGHYRGETQYF,TGTGCCAGCAGCGGTCATTACAGGGGTGAGACCCAGTACTTC
.,TRBV7-8,TRBJ1-5,17,.,CASSPQGRGIGNQPQHF,TGTGCCAGCAGCCCCCAGGGGAGGGGTATAGGCAATCAGCCCCAGCATTTT
.,TRBV4-1,TRBJ1-2,14,.,CASSQGGRGYGYTF,TGCGCCAGCAGCCAAGGGGGGCGCGGCTATGGCTACACCTTC
.,TRBV5-1,TRBJ1-1,14,.,CASSLETTGTEAFF,TGCGCCAGCAGCTTAGAGACAACGGGCACTGAAGCTTTCTTT
.,TRBV15,TRBJ1-2,14,.,CATSRDSGLAGYTF,TGTGCCACCAGCAGAGATTCGGGACTTGCTGGCTACACCTTC
TRBD2,TRBV7-2,TRBJ2-1,16,.,CASSLGTSGRDNEQFF,TGTGCCAGCAGCTTAGGGACTAGCGGGAGGGACAATGAGCAGTTCTTC
.,TRBV4-2,TRBJ2-1,14,.,CASSLTGILNEQFF,TGTGCCAGCTCTCTGACAGGTATTTTGAATGAGCAGTTCTTC
TRBD2,TRBV28,TRBJ2-5,14,.,CASLGLAGPLAQYF,TGTGCCAGCCTAGGACTAGCGGGGCCCTTGGCCCAGTACTTC
TRBD2,TRBV7-2,TRBJ2-7,16,.,CASSSQRLAGAYEQYF,TGTGCCAGCAGTTCCCAGCGGCTAGCGGGAGCCTACGAGCAGTACTTC
.,TRBV7-6,TRBJ2-5,12,.,CASSLRVETQYF,TGTGCCAGCAGCCTGCGGGTAGAGACCCAGTACTTC
.,TRBV13,TRBJ1-3,14,.,CASSFRDGRNTIYF,TGTGCCAGCAGCTTCCGGGACGGGAGAAACACCATATATTTT
.,TRBV6-5,TRBJ1-3,12,.,CASSPMVDTIYF,TGTGCCAGCAGCCCGATGGTGGACACCATATATTTT
.,TRBV7-2,TRBJ1-3,15,.,CASSLVGSSGNTIYF,TGTGCCAGCAGCTTAGTTGGCAGCTCTGGAAACACCATATATTTT
TRBD2,TRBV9,TRBJ2-3,16,.,CASSPMLAGGTDTQYF,TGTGCCAGCAGCCCCATGCTAGCGGGAGGTACAGATACGCAGTATTTT
.,TRBV6-1,TRBJ2-7,14,.,CASSDVQSYSEQYF,TGTGCCAGCAGCGACGTACAGAGTTACAGCGAGCAGTACTTC
.,TRBV4-1,TRBJ2-4,14,.,CASSRPLAKNIQYF,TGCGCCAGCAGCCGGCCTCTAGCCAAAAACATTCAGTACTTC